These 3 T cell receptor beta chains were sequenced from one sample in a study of T-cell reconstitution after alpha-beta-depleted transplantation in children. Unique molecular identifiers were built into the TCRbeta library. TCRdb itself ran the PCR reads through MiXCR, one entry per CDR3 protein. The repertoire includes roughly 100,000 distinct CDR3 sequences, 6% to 9% of them detected once, and about 15% sits in the top ten. The sample here was PBMCs, taken before TCRalphabeta/CD19-depleted stem cell transplant. The receptors originated from a boy younger than 10 with acute lymphoblastic leukemia, due to receive a stem cell transplant.

The genes are TRBV5-1 and TRBJ2-3; D perhaps matches TRBD1 (5 bases). Germline values: CDR1 SGHRS, CDR2 YFSETQ. V was cut by 0 bases and J by 0 bases, with 14 bases left in between. The CDR3 is made up of 17 amino acids. In DNA form, the CDR3 reads TGCGCCAGCAGCTTGGAGGGGCTGCATATAAGCACAGATACGCAGTATTTT. It translates to CASSLEGLHISTDTQYF.

This chain uses TRBV29-1 with TRBJ2-2; D is possibly TRBD1 or TRBD2 (5 bases each). The CDR3 is made up of 15 amino acids. CDR1 SQVTM and CDR2 ANQGSEA come from the germline V gene. The ends were cut back, 6 bases at V and 0 bases at J, with 14 bases in the middle. The DNA of the CDR3 is TGCAGCGTATTGGGTCGGGGCCCGAACACCGGGGAGCTGTTTTTT. Protein sequence: CSVLGRGPNTGELFF.

This clonotype has only a few counts. V is TRBV6-1 and J is TRBJ2-4; 8 nucleotides line up with TRBD2. This CDR3 is built from 15 residues. Trimming cost V 1 base and J 6 bases; bases outside gene matches: 5. Germline V gene lookup returns CDR1 MNHNS and CDR2 SASEGT. CDR3 amino acids: CASSEGLAMGNIQYF. As DNA, the CDR3 is TGTGCCAGCAGTGAAGGACTAGCGATGGGAAACATTCAGTACTTC.